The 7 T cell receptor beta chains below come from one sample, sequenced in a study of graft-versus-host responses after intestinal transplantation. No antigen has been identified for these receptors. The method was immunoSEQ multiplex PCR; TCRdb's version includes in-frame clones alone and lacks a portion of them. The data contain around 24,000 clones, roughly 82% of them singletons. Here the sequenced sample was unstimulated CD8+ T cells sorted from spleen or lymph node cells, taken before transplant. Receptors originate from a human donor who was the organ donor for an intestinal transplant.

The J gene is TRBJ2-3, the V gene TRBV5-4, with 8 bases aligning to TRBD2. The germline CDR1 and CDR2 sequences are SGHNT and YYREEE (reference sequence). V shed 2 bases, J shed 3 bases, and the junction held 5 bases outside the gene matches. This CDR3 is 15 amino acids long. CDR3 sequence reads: CASSFGGGLTDTQYF. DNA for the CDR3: TGTGCCAGCAGCTTCGGCGGGGGGCTTACAGATACGCAGTATTTT.

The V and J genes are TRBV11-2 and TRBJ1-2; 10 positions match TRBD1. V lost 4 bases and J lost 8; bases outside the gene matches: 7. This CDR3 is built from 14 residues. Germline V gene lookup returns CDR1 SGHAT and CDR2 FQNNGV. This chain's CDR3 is CASSSGTGVVGYTF. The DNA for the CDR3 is TGTGCCAGCAGCTCCGGGACAGGGGTCGTCGGCTACACCTTC.

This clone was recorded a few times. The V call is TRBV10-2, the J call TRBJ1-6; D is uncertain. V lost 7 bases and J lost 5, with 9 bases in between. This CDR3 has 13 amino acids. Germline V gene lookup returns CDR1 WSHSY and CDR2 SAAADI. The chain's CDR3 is CASKNQNNSPLHF. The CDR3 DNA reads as TGCGCCAGCAAGAACCAGAATAATTCACCCCTCCACTTT.

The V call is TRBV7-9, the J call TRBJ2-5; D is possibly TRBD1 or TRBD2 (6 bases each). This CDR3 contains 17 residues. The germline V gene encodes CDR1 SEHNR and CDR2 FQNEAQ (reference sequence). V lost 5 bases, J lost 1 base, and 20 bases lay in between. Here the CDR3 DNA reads TGTGCCAGCAGCGAATATGCGGGACATCCTTTCCAAGAGACCCAGTACTTC. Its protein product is CASSEYAGHPFQETQYF.

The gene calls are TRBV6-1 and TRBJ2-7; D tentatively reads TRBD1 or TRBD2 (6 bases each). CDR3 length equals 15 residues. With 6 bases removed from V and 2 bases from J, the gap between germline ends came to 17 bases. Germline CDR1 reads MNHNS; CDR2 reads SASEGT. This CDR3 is CASSAGGTRTYEQYF. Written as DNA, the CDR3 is TGTGCCAGCAGCGCAGGAGGGACAAGGACCTACGAGCAGTACTTC.

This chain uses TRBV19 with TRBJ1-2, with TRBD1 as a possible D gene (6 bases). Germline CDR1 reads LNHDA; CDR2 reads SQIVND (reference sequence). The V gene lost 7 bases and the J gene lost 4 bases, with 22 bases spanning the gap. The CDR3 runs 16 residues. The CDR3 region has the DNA TGTGCCAGTACCCGGGGGCAGGGGATTTGGGGCTATGGCTACACCTTC. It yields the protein CASTRGQGIWGYGYTF. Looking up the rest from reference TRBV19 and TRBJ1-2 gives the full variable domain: DGGITQSPKYLFRKEGQNVTLSCEQNLNHDAMYWYRQDPGQGLRLIYYSQIVNDFQKGDIAEGYSVSREKKESFPLTVTSAQKNPTAFYLCASTRGQGIWGYGYTFGSGTRLTVV.

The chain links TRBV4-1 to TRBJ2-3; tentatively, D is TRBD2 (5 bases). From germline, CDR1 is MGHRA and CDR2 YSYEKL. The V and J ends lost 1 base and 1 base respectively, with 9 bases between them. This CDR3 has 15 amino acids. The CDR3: CASSQGGSGTDTQYF. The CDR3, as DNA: TGCGCCAGCAGCCAAGGCGGGTCGGGCACAGATACGCAGTATTTT.